What follows are 18 T cell receptor beta chains derived from one specimen sequenced in a study of CD8+ T cells in alopecia areata. cDNA serving as the sequencing template came from extracted, reverse transcribed RNA. Sequencing was performed with immunoSEQ multiplex PCR; in TCRdb, only in-frame clones are kept and a portion is missing. This table holds more than 200,000 clones, 65% to 70% found once. This specimen was CD4+ T cells sorted from blood, taken at week 0. These TCRs come from a human donor with alopecia areata.

This rearrangement joins TRBV7-2 to TRBJ2-2; the D is unclear. V was cut by 7 bases and J by 3 bases, with 6 bases left in between. Germline loops: CDR1 SGHTA, CDR2 FQGNSA. The CDR3 has 12 amino acids. The CDR3 sequence is CASNIYTGELFF. CDR3 bases: TGTGCCAGCAATATCTACACCGGGGAGCTGTTTTTT.

This sequence joins TRBV5-6 and TRBJ2-6, with 11 bases fitting TRBD1. Germline V lookup: CDR1 SGHDT, CDR2 YYEEEE. The V segment lost 3 bases and the J segment 0 bases; nucleotides outside the gene matches: 2. CDR3 size: 17 residues. The CDR3 loop is CASSSGQGASGANVLTF. DNA for the CDR3: TGTGCCAGCAGCTCCGGACAGGGGGCCTCTGGGGCCAACGTCCTGACTTTC.

V is TRBV15 and J is TRBJ2-3; 8 nucleotides match TRBD2. The CDR3 extends over 16 amino acids. The germline CDR1 and CDR2 sequences are LNHNV and YYDKDF (reference sequence). Trimming removed 0 bases from V and 2 bases from J; junction bases left unmatched: 4. In DNA, the CDR3 is TGTGCCACCAGCAGAGATCAGCGGGGGCACACAGATACGCAGTATTTT. It translates to CATSRDQRGHTDTQYF.

The CDR3 here is CASTELGARATEAFF. The CDR3 DNA follows: TGTGCCAGTACCGAGTTGGGGGCGCGGGCAACTGAAGCTTTCTTT. V is TRBV19 and J is TRBJ1-1; D is perhaps TRBD1 (6 bases). CDR1 and CDR2 (germline): LNHDA, SQIVND (reference sequence). This CDR3 contains 15 residues. Deletions cut 7 bases from V and 5 bases from J, with 20 bases between.

V usage is TRBV30 and J usage is TRBJ1-5, with D possibly being TRBD1 (5 bases). CDR3 length: 15 amino acids. Germline lookup yields CDR1 GTSNPN and CDR2 SVGIG (reference sequence). V was pared by 0 bases and J by 2 bases, with 11 bases between. The CDR3 sequence: CAWSVVGQGNQPQHF. Here the CDR3 DNA reads TGTGCCTGGAGTGTAGTGGGGCAAGGCAATCAGCCCCAGCATTTT.

V is TRBV7-9 and J is TRBJ2-5; D gene ambiguous. In germline, CDR1 is SEHNR, CDR2 FQNEAQ (reference sequence). Trimming stripped 2 bases from V and 1 base from J, with 8 bases between. The CDR3 covers 14 residues. CDR3 residues: CASSLRQFQETQYF. The CDR3 nucleotides are TGTGCCAGCAGCTTAAGACAATTCCAAGAGACCCAGTACTTC.

The rearrangement joins TRBV5-1 to TRBJ2-5; 13 positions match TRBD2. V trimming: 3 bases; J trimming: 5 bases; junction bases outside the gene matches: 4. The length of the CDR3 is 15 residues. Germline loops: CDR1 SGHRS, CDR2 YFSETQ. The CDR3 sequence: CASSYGTSGVETQYF. The CDR3 region has the DNA TGCGCCAGCAGCTACGGGACTAGCGGGGTTGAGACCCAGTACTTC.

This sequence joins TRBV27 and TRBJ1-5, with D possibly matching TRBD1 (6 bases). This CDR3 spans 13 amino acids. The germline V gene encodes CDR1 MNHEY and CDR2 SMNVEV (reference sequence). The V end was cut by 6 bases, the J end by 6 bases, with 12 bases between. This CDR3 is CASSRRGVQPQHF. CDR3 sequence (DNA): TGTGCCAGCAGCCGGAGGGGGGTTCAGCCCCAGCATTTT.

The chain couples TRBV29-1 to TRBJ2-5; possible D gene TRBD1, 6 bases. The CDR3 runs to 15 residues. The germline V and J ends were trimmed by 3 bases and 4 bases, with 18 bases remaining between them. Germline V gene lookup returns CDR1 SQVTM and CDR2 ANQGSEA. The DNA for the CDR3 is TGCAGCGTTGAGGCAGGGGCGAGTCGAGGAGAGACCCAGTACTTC. This encodes CSVEAGASRGETQYF.

This chain uses TRBV25-1 with TRBJ2-2; D is perhaps TRBD1 (6 bases). Trimming shortened V by 8 bases and J by 1 base, and 14 bases separated the two germline ends. The CDR3 contains 15 residues. CDR1 and CDR2 (germline): MGHDK, SYGVNS. CDR3 sequence reads: CASLRQTGNTGELFF. The CDR3 DNA is TGTGCCAGCTTACGCCAGACAGGGAACACCGGGGAGCTGTTTTTT.

This chain links TRBV10-3 with TRBJ2-7; D is possibly TRBD2 (6 bases). The CDR3 covers 12 residues. The germline V and J ends were trimmed by 8 bases and 0 bases, with 8 bases remaining between them. Germline V gene lookup returns CDR1 ENHRY and CDR2 SYGVKD. CDR3 in amino acids: CAIAGPSYEQYF. CDR3 coding DNA: TGTGCCATCGCGGGACCCTCCTACGAGCAGTACTTC.

This chain links TRBV10-3 with TRBJ2-7; D may be TRBD2 (6 bases). The V gene's germline CDR1 is ENHRY and CDR2 SYGVKD. V gave up 7 bases and J gave up 7 bases, with 11 bases separating them. The CDR3 sequence is 11 residues long. CDR3 loop: CAIMRAGEQYF. In DNA form, the CDR3 reads TGTGCCATCATGAGGGCGGGGGAGCAGTACTTC.

The V and J genes are TRBV15 and TRBJ2-3; 7 nucleotides line up with TRBD2. Unmatched junction bases numbered 12, after V lost 3 bases and J lost 3 bases. The CDR3 consists of 17 residues. Germline assignment: CDR1 LNHNV and CDR2 YYDKDF (reference sequence). CDR3 loop: CATSSFQGLTGTDTQYF. The CDR3 bases are TGTGCCACCAGCAGCTTCCAGGGACTAACGGGGACAGATACGCAGTATTTT.

A few counts support this clone. The chain combines TRBV2 with TRBJ1-2, with D perhaps matching TRBD1 (6 bases). The CDR3 is 14 amino acids. Germline assignment: CDR1 SNHLY and CDR2 FYNNEI. V lost 5 bases, J lost 1 base, and 11 bases lay in between. This CDR3 reads CASSSQGSNYGYTF. CDR3 sequence (DNA): TGTGCCAGCAGTTCCCAGGGGAGTAACTATGGCTACACCTTC.

The chain has TRBV6-5 and TRBJ1-4; D ambiguous. Germline V gives CDR1 MNHEY, CDR2 SVGAGI. The germline V and J ends were trimmed by 5 bases and 4 bases, with 11 bases remaining between them. The CDR3 has 14 residues. CDR3 amino acids: CASSRTVDNEKLFF. As DNA, the CDR3 is TGTGCCAGCAGTAGGACTGTGGATAATGAAAAACTGTTTTTT.

This chain joins TRBV4-3 and TRBJ2-6; D unclear. This CDR3 has 16 residues. Trimming stripped 0 bases from V and 3 bases from J, with 9 bases between. CDR1 LGHNA and CDR2 YSLEER come from the germline V gene. The CDR3 sequence is CASSQDWSGGANVLTF. CDR3 sequence (DNA): TGCGCCAGCAGCCAAGATTGGTCTGGTGGGGCCAACGTCCTGACTTTC.

The V and J genes are TRBV7-3 and TRBJ2-3, with a tentative D call TRBD1 (6 bases). Germline loops: CDR1 SGHTA, CDR2 FQGTGA. Trimming left V 5 bases short and J 0 bases short, with 18 bases between. The CDR3 length is 17 residues. CDR3 in amino acids: CASSPARGKSSTDTQYF. In nucleotides, the CDR3 is TGTGCCAGCAGCCCCGCTAGGGGGAAATCTAGCACAGATACGCAGTATTTT. Drawing the rest from reference TRBV7-3 and TRBJ2-3, the complete variable domain is GAGVSQTPSNKVTEKGKYVELRCDPISGHTALYWYRQSLGQGPEFLIYFQGTGAADDSGLPNDRFFAVRPEGSVSTLKIQRTERGDSAVYLCASSPARGKSSTDTQYFGPGTRLTVL.

V gene TRBV2 combines with J gene TRBJ2-5; 7 bases map to TRBD1. Trimming removed 2 bases from V and 5 bases from J; junction bases left unmatched: 2. CDR1 SNHLY and CDR2 FYNNEI come from the germline V gene. CDR3 length equals 13 residues. The CDR3 DNA reads TGTGCCAGCAGTGAACAGGGGGAGGAGACCCAGTACTTC. Amino acid sequence: CASSEQGEETQYF.